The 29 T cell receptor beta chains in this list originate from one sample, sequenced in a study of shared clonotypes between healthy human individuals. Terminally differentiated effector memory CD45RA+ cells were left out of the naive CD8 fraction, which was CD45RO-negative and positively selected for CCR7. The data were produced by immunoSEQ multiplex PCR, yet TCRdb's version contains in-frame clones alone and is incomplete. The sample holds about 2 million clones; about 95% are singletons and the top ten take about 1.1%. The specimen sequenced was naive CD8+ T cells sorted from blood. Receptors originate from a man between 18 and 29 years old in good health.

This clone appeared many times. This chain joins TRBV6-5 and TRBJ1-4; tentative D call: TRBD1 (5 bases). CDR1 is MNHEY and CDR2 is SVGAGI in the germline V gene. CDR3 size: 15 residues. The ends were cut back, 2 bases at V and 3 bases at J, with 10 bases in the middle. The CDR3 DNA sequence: TGTGCCAGCAGTTACCTACCGGGGGCTAATGAAAAACTGTTTTTT. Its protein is CASSYLPGANEKLFF.

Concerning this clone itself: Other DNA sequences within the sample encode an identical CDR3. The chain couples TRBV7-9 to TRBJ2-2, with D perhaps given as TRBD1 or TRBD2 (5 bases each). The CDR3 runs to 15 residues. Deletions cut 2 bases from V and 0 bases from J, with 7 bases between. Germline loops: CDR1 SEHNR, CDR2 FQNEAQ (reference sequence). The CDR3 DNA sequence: TGTGCCAGCAGCTTATTGGGGGCGAACACCGGGGAGCTGTTTTTT. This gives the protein CASSLLGANTGELFF.

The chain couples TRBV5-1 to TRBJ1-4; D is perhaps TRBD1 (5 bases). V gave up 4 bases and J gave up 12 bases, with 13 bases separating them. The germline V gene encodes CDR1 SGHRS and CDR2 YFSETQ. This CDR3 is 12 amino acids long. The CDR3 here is CASSPNGGELFF. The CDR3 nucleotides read TGCGCCAGCAGCCCGAATGGGGGTGAACTGTTTTTT.

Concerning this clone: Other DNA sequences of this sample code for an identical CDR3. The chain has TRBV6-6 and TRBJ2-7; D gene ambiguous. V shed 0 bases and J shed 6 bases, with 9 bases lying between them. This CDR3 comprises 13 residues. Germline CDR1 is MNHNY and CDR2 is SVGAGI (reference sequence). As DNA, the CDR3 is TGTGCCAGCAGTTACTCACAGCTTGGCGAGCAGTACTTC. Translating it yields CASSYSQLGEQYF.

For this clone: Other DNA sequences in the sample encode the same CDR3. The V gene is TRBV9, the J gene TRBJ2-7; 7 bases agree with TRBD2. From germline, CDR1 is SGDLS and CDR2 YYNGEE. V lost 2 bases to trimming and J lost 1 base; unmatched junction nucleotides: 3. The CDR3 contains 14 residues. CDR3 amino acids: CASSVASGSYEQYF. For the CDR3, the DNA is TGTGCCAGCAGCGTGGCTAGCGGTTCCTACGAGCAGTACTTC.

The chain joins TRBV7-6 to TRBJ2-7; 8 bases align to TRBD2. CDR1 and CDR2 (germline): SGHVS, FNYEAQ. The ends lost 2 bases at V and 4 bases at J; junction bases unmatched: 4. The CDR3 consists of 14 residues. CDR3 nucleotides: TGTGCCAGCAGCTTAATAGCGGGAAAGTACGAGCAGTACTTC. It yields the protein CASSLIAGKYEQYF.

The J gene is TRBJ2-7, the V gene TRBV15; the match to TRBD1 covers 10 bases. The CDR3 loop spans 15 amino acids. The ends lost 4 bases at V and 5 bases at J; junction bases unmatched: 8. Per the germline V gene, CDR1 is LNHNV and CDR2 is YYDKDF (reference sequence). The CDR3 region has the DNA TGTGCCACCAGCACCGAGACAGGGGGCTTCAACGAGCAGTACTTC. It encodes CATSTETGGFNEQYF.

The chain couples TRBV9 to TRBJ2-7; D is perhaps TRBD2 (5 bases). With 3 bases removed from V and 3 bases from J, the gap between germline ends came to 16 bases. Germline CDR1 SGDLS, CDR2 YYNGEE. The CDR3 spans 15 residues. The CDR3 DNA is TGTGCCAGCAGCGCAGACCCCTGGACTGGCTACGAGCAGTACTTC. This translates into CASSADPWTGYEQYF.

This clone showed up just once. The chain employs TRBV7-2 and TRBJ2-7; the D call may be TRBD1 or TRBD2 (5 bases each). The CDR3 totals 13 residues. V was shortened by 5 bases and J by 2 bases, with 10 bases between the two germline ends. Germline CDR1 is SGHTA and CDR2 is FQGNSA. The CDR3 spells CASSPGSTYEQYF. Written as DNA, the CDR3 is TGTGCCAGCAGCCCAGGGAGCACCTACGAGCAGTACTTC.

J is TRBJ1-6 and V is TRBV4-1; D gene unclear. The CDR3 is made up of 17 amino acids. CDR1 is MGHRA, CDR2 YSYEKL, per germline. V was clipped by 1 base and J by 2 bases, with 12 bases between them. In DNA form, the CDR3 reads TGCGCCAGCAGCCAAGGGAGAGTTATTACCTATAATTCACCCCTCCACTTT. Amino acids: CASSQGRVITYNSPLHF.

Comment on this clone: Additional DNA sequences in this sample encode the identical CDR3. CDR3 bases: TGTGCCTGGAGTGTAGTAGGGAACAATCAGCCCCAGCATTTT. Its protein product is CAWSVVGNNQPQHF. V is TRBV30 and J is TRBJ1-5; D gene unclear. The CDR3 loop spans 14 amino acids. Trimming removed 0 bases from V and 3 bases from J, with 9 bases in between. Germline V CDR1 and CDR2: GTSNPN, SVGIG (reference sequence).

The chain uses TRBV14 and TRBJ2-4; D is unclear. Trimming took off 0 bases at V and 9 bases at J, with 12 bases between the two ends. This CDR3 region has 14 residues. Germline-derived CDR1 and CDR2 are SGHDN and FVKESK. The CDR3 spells CASSQEAGSTIQYF. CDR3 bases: TGTGCCAGCAGCCAAGAGGCAGGTTCGACCATTCAGTACTTC.

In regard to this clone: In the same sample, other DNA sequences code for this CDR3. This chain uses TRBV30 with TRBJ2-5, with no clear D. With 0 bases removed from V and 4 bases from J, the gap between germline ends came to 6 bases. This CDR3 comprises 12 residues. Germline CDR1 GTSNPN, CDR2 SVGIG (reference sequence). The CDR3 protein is CAWSVLGETQYF. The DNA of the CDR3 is TGTGCCTGGAGTGTACTCGGAGAGACCCAGTACTTC.

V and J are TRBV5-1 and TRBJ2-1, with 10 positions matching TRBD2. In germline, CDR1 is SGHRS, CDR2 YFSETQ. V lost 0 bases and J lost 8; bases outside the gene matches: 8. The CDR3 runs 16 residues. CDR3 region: CASSLGLAGVGDEQFF. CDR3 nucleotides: TGCGCCAGCAGCTTGGGTCTAGCGGGAGTTGGGGATGAGCAGTTCTTC.

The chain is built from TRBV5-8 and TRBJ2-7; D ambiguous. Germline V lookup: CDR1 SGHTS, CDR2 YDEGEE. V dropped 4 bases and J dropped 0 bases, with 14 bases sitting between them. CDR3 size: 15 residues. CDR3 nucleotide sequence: TGTGCCAGCAGCGGATGGACGGAAAGCTCCTACGAGCAGTACTTC. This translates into CASSGWTESSYEQYF.

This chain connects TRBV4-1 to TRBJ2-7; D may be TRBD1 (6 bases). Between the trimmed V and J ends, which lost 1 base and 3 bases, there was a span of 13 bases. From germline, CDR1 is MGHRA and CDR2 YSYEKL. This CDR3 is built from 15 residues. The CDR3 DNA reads TGCGCCAGCAGCCAAGGGGCAGGGGCGAACTACGAGCAGTACTTC. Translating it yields CASSQGAGANYEQYF.

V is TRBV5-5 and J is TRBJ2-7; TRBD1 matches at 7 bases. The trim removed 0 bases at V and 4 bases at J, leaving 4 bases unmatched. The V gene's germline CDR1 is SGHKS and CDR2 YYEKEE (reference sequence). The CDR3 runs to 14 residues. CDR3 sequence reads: CASSLDRGLYEQYF. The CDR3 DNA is TGTGCCAGCAGCTTGGACAGGGGCCTTTACGAGCAGTACTTC.

The CDR3 region is CASSFLGGDYGYTF. CDR3 DNA sequence: TGTGCCAGCAGCTTTCTAGGGGGCGACTATGGCTACACCTTC. The rearrangement uses TRBV11-1 and TRBJ1-2, with 7 bases aligning to TRBD1. Germline values: CDR1 SGHAT, CDR2 FQDESV (reference sequence). Unmatched junction bases numbered 4, after V lost 3 bases and J lost 3 bases. This CDR3 region has 14 residues.

The CDR3 coding sequence is TGTGCCAGCAGTTCGATGACAGGGGCCCAAGAGACCCAGTACTTC. Protein product: CASSSMTGAQETQYF. This sequence joins TRBV28 and TRBJ2-5; 8 bases agree with TRBD1. Trimming cost V 4 bases and J 1 base; bases outside gene matches: 5. Germline V CDR1 and CDR2: MDHEN, SYDVKM. This CDR3 spans 15 amino acids.

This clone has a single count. The CDR3 loop is CASSISGSDSEQYF. As DNA, the CDR3 is TGTGCCAGCAGTATTAGCGGAAGCGACTCCGAGCAGTACTTC. The chain combines TRBV27 with TRBJ2-7, with TRBD2 as a possible D gene (6 bases). Germline values: CDR1 MNHEY, CDR2 SMNVEV (reference sequence). This CDR3 comprises 14 residues. V lost 5 bases to trimming and J lost 6 bases, with 17 bases between them.

The CDR3 nucleotides are TGTGCCAGCAGCTTACCGAGCAATGAGCAGTTCTTC. Amino acid sequence: CASSLPSNEQFF. The chain carries TRBV7-9 and TRBJ2-1; D call uncertain. This CDR3 region has 12 residues. The ends were cut back, 2 bases at V and 6 bases at J, with 5 bases in the middle. CDR1 is SEHNR and CDR2 is FQNEAQ in the germline V gene (reference sequence).

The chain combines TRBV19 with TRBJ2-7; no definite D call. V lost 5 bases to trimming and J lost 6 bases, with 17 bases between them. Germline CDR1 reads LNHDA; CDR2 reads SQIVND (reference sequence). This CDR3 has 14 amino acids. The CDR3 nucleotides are TGTGCCAGTAGTTCCGGTGAATCTGCTGGCGAGCAGTACTTC. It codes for CASSSGESAGEQYF. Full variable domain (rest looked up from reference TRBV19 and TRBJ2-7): DGGITQSPKYLFRKEGQNVTLSCEQNLNHDAMYWYRQDPGQGLRLIYYSQIVNDFQKGDIAEGYSVSREKKESFPLTVTSAQKNPTAFYLCASSSGESAGEQYFGPGTRLTVT.

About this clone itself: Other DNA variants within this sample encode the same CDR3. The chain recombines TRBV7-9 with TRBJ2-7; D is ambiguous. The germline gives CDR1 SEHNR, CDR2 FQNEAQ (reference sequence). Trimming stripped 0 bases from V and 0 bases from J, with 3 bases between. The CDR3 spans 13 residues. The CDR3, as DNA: TGTGCCAGCAGCTTAGCTGCCTCCTACGAGCAGTACTTC. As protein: CASSLAASYEQYF. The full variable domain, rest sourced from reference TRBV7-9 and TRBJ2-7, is DTGVSQNPRHKITKRGQNVTFRCDPISEHNRLYWYRQTLGQGPEFLTYFQNEAQLEKSRLLSDRFSAERPKGSFSTLEIQRTEQGDSAMYLCASSLAASYEQYFGPGTRLTVT.

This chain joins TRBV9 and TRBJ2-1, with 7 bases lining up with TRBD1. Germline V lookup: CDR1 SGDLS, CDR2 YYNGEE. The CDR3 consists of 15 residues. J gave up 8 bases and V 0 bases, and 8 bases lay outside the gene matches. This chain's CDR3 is CASSVEGALRDEQFF. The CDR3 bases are TGTGCCAGCAGCGTAGAGGGGGCCCTAAGGGATGAGCAGTTCTTC. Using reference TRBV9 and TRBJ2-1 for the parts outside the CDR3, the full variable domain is DSGVTQTPKHLITATGQRVTLRCSPRSGDLSVYWYQQSLDQGLQFLIQYYNGEERAKGNILERFSAQQFPDLHSELNLSSLELGDSALYFCASSVEGALRDEQFFGPGTRLTVL.

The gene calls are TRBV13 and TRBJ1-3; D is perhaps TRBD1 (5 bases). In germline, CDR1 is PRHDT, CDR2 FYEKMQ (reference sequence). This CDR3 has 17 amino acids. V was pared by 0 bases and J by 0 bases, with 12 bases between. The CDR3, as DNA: TGTGCCAGCAGCTTAGGCCGGGGCACCAACTCTGGAAACACCATATATTTT. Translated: CASSLGRGTNSGNTIYF.

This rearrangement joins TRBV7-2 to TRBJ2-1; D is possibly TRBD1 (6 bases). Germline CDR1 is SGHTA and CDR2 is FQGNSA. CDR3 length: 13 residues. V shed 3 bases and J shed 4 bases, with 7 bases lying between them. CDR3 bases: TGTGCCAGCAGCTTGACAGGTTACAATGAGCAGTTCTTC. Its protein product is CASSLTGYNEQFF.

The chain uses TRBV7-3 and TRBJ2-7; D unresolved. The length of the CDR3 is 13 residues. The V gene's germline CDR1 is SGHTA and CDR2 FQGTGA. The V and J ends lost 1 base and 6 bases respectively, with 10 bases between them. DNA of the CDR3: TGTGCCAGCAGCTTAAGCTTGTGGGGCGAGCAGTACTTC. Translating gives CASSLSLWGEQYF.

The CDR3 coding sequence is TGTGCCAGCAGTCAATATGGGGAGAACACTGAAGCTTTCTTT. Its translation: CASSQYGENTEAFF. The chain employs TRBV6-5 and TRBJ1-1; D unresolved. Trimming cost V 5 bases and J 1 base, with 11 bases left between them. The CDR3 covers 14 residues. The germline V gene has CDR1 MNHEY and CDR2 SVGAGI.

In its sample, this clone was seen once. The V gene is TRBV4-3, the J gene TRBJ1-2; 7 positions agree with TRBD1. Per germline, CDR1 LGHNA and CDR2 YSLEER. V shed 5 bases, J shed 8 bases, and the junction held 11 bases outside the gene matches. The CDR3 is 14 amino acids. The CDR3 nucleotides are TGCGCCAGCAGCTACAACAGGGGCGGGAGCGGCTACACCTTC. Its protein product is CASSYNRGGSGYTF.